The rows below give T cell receptor beta chains drawn from one sample of a study of cytomegalovirus exposure and HLA in healthy donors. Profiling relied on immunoSEQ multiplex PCR, and the TCRdb table lists in-frame clones only, not all of them. The sample lists around 140,000 clones, roughly 73% occurring once. Sequenced input: PBMCs. The source is a man in his forties or fifties in good health and CMV-seronegative. Both conserved end residues are part of each CDR3.

>TRBV7-9|TRBJ1-1
CASSSLTGLNTEAFF
>TRBV5-4|TRBJ1-1
CASSLAGTGLWRTEAFF
>TRBV5-1|TRBJ1-2
CASSTDRVGGYTF
>TRBV4-1|TRBJ1-1
CASSRPGTEAFF
>TRBV5-1|TRBJ1-2
CASSLAATANYGYTF
>TRBV5-6|TRBJ2-7
CASSSGLASYEQYF
>TRBV19|TRBJ1-5
CASTVRGGNQPQHF
>TRBV5-1|TRBJ2-3
CASRTGGKDTQYF
>TRBV9|TRBJ1-2
CASSLGDSQFYGYTF
>TRBV2|TRBJ2-3
CASSEMVARTTDTQYF
>TRBV7-2|TRBJ1-1
CASSKTGKDTEAFF
>TRBV27|TRBJ2-7
CASSLSPIDRIYEQYF
>TRBV7-9|TRBJ1-2
CASSGWLRAHGYTF
>TRBV4-1|TRBJ1-3
CASRTGTSGNTIYF
>TRBV25-1|TRBJ1-5
CASSDLAVGPQHF
>TRBV19|TRBJ2-1
CASSMTSGGYNEQFF
>TRBV5-1|TRBJ2-3
CASSREGSTDTQYF
>TRBV7-9|TRBJ2-5
CASSLALQGAVQETQYF
>TRBV6-1|TRBJ2-1
CASSGRFYNEQFF
>TRBV6-5|TRBJ1-5
CASRLTGLGNQPQHF
>TRBV27|TRBJ2-2
CASSYTSGGAGELFF
>TRBV5-1|TRBJ1-1
CASSLRGASTEAFF
>TRBV7-9|TRBJ1-1
CASSLEAGRGKNTEAFF
>TRBV10-1|TRBJ2-1
CASSDGGAYNEQFF
>TRBV7-2|.
CASSPGNSYEQYF
>TRBV6-6|TRBJ1-3
CASSYVGTGGNTIYF
>TRBV10-3|TRBJ2-2
CAIRDRSVNTGELFF
>TRBV6-1|TRBJ2-7
CASRPLGADEQYF
>TRBV7-9|TRBJ1-4
CASSLGQGEKLFF
>TRBV28|TRBJ2-7
CASSRDRTQLYEQYF
>TRBV5-4|TRBJ2-3
CASSPRDTRTDTQYF
>TRBV6-1|TRBJ1-2
CASSEYRALTNYGYTF
>TRBV6-5|TRBJ1-2
CASSTRDREIKGYTF
>TRBV29-1|TRBJ1-2
CSVGPQGVLGYTF
>TRBV2|TRBJ2-2
CASSETSGGAATGELFF
>TRBV4-3|TRBJ2-1
CASSQERAGFYNEQFF
>TRBV2|TRBJ2-2
CASSRNTGELFF
>TRBV7-9|TRBJ2-7
CASSLQTGTGRYEQYF
>TRBV5-1|TRBJ2-7
CASSLASRGAGEQYF
>TRBV19|TRBJ1-2
CASSRGRGREWNYGYTF
>TRBV19|TRBJ2-2
CASSQAVTGELFF
>TRBV15|TRBJ1-1
CATSSLQGSNTEAFF
>TRBV7-6|TRBJ2-2
CASSLGTGKNTGELFF
>TRBV28|TRBJ1-2
CASSANTGTEYGYTF
>TRBV30|TRBJ1-1
CAGKRGSQFHTEAFF
>TRBV23-1|TRBJ1-2
CASRFHRGPGGYTF
>TRBV19|TRBJ2-3
CASNPGRDGDTQYF
>TRBV7-6|TRBJ2-3
CASSFFSGTGSPGSDTQYF